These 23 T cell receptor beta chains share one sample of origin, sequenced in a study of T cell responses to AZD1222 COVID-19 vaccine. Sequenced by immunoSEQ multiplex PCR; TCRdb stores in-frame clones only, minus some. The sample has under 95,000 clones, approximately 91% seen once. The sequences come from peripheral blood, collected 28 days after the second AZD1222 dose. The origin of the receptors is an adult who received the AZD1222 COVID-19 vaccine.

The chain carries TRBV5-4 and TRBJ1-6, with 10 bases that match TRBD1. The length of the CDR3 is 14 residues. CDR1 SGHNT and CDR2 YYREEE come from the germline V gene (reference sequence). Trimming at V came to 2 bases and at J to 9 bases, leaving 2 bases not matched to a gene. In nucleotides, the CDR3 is TGTGCCAGCAGCTTAAGGGACAGGGGTTCACCCCTCCACTTT. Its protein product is CASSLRDRGSPLHF.

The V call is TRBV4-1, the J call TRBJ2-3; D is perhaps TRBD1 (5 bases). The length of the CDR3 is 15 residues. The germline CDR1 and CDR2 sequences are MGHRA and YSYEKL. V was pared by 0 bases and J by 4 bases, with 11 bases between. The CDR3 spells CASSQEQGVPDTQYF. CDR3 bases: TGCGCCAGCAGCCAAGAGCAGGGTGTCCCAGATACGCAGTATTTT.

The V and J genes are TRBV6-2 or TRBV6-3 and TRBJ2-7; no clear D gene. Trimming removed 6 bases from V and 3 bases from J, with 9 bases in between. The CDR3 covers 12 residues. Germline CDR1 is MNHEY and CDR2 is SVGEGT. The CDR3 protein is CASSRWGYEQYF. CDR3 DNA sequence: TGTGCCAGCAGCCGTTGGGGCTACGAGCAGTACTTC.

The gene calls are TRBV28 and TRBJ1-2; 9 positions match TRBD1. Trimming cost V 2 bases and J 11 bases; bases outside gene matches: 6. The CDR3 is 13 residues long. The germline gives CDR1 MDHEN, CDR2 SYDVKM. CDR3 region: CASSLIGQGRYTF. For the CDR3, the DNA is TGTGCCAGCAGTTTAATTGGACAGGGGCGATACACCTTC.

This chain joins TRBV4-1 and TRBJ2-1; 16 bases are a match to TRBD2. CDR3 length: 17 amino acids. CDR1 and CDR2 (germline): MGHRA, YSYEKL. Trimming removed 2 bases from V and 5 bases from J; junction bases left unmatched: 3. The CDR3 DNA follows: TGCGCCAGCAGCCAAACCGGGACTAGCGGGAGGGACAATGAGCAGTTCTTC. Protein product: CASSQTGTSGRDNEQFF.

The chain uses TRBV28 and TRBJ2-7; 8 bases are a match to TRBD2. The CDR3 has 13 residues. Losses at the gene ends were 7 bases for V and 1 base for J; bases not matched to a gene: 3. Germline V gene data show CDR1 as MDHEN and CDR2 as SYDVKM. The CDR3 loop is CASKSGGSYEQYF. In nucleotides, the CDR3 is TGTGCCAGCAAAAGCGGGGGATCCTACGAGCAGTACTTC.

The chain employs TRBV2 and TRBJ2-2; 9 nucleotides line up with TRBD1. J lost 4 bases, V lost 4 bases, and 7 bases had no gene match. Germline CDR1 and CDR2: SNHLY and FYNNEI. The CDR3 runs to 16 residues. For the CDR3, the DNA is TGTGCCAGCAGTGCGGTGGGACAGGGCTCCACCGGGGAGCTGTTTTTT. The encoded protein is CASSAVGQGSTGELFF.

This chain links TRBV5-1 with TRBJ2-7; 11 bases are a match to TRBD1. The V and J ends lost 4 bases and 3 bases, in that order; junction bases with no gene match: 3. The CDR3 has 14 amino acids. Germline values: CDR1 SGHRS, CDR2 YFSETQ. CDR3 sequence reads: CASSHGTGGYEQYF. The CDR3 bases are TGCGCCAGCAGCCACGGGACAGGGGGCTACGAGCAGTACTTC.

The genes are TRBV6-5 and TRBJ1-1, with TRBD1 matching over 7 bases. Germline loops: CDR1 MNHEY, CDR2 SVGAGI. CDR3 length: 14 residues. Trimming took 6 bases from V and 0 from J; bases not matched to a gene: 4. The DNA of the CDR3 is TGTGCCAGCAGAACGACAGGGATGAACACTGAAGCTTTCTTT. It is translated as CASRTTGMNTEAFF.

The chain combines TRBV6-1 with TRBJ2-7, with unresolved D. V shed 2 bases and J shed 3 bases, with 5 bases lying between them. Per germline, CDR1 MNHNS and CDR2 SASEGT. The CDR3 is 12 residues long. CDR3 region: CASSEWNYEQYF. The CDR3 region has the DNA TGTGCCAGCAGTGAATGGAACTACGAGCAGTACTTC.

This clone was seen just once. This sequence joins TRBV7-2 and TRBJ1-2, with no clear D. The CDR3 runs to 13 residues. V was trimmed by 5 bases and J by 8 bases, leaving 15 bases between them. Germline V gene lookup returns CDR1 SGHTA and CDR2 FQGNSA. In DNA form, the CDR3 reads TGTGCCAGCAGCCCCCATCGGTTCGGCGGCTACACCTTC. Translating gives CASSPHRFGGYTF.

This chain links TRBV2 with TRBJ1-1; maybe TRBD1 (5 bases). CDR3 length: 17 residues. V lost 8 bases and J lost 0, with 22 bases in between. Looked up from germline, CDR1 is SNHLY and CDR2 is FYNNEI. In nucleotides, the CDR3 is TGTGCCAGCCCTTCTCTTGGGCAGGGTCGAATGAACACTGAAGCTTTCTTT. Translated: CASPSLGQGRMNTEAFF.

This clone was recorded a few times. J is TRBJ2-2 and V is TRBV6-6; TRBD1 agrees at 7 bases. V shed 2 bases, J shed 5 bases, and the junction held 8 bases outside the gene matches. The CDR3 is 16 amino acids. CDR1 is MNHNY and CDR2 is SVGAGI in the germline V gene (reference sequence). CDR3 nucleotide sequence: TGTGCCAGCAGTTACGAGGGACAGATTGGGACCGGGGAGCTGTTTTTT. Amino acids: CASSYEGQIGTGELFF.

CDR3 region: CASSPEYQTTQYF. Here the CDR3 DNA reads TGTGCCAGCAGCCCGGAATACCAGACTACGCAGTATTTT. This chain links TRBV6-6 with TRBJ2-3; D remains ambiguous. Trimming removed 6 bases at V and 8 bases at J, with 15 bases between. The germline V gene has CDR1 MNHNY and CDR2 SVGAGI (reference sequence). The CDR3 has 13 amino acids.

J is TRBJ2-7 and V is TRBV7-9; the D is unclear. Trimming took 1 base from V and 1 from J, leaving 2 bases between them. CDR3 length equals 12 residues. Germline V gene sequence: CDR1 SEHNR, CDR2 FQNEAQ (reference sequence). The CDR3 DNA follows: TGTGCCAGCAGCTTAGAATCCTACGAGCAGTACTTC. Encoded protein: CASSLESYEQYF.

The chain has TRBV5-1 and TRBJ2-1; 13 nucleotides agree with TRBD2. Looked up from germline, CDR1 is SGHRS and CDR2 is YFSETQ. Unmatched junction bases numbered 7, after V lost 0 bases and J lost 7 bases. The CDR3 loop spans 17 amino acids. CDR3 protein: CASSLAALTSGRNEQFF. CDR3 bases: TGCGCCAGCAGCTTGGCGGCTTTGACTAGCGGGAGGAATGAGCAGTTCTTC.

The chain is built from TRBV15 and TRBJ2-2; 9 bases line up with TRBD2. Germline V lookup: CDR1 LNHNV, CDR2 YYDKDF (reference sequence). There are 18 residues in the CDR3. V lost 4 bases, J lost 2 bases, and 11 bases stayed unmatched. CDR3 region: CATSTTPLAGANTGELFF. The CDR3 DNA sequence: TGTGCCACCAGCACGACCCCCTTAGCGGGAGCCAACACCGGGGAGCTGTTTTTT.

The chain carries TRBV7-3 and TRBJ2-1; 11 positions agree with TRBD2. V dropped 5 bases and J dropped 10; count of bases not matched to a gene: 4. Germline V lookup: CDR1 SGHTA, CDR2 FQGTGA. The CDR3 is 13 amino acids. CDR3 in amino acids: CASSPGTSGEQFF. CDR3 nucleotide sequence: TGTGCCAGCAGCCCCGGGACTAGCGGCGAGCAGTTCTTC.

CDR3 in amino acids: CSVVAIVGDNEQFF. The CDR3 DNA sequence: TGCAGCGTTGTTGCGATAGTGGGGGACAATGAGCAGTTCTTC. The rearrangement uses TRBV29-1 and TRBJ2-1; D possibly uses TRBD1 or TRBD2 (5 bases each). Trimming stripped 4 bases from V and 5 bases from J, with 15 bases between. From germline, CDR1 is SQVTM and CDR2 ANQGSEA. The CDR3 totals 14 residues.

CDR3 amino acids: CASSLGGLFPNIQYF. The CDR3 nucleotides are TGTGCCAGCAGCTTAGGGGGGCTCTTCCCGAACATTCAGTACTTC. The V and J genes are TRBV7-2 and TRBJ2-4, with D maybe TRBD1 (6 bases). The length of the CDR3 is 15 residues. The V end lost 1 base, the J end lost 7 bases, and 14 bases lay between the germline ends. Germline V lookup: CDR1 SGHTA, CDR2 FQGNSA.

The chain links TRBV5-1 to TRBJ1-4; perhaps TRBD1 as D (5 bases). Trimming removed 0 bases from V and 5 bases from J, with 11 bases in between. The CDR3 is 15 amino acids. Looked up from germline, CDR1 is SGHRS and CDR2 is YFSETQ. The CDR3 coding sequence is TGCGCCAGCAGCTTGGGACAGCTTTCCAATGAAAAACTGTTTTTT. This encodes CASSLGQLSNEKLFF.

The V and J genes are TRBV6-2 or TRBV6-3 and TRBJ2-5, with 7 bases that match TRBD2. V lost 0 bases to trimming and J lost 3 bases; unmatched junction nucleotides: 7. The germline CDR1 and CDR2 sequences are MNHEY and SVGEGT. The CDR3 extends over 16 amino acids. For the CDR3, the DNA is TGTGCCAGCAGTTACTCCAGCGGGAACCCAGAAGAGACCCAGTACTTC. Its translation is CASSYSSGNPEETQYF.

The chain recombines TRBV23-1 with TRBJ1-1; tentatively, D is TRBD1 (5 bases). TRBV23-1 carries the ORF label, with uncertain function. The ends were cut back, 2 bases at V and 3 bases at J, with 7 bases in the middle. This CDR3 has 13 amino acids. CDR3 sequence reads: CASSQRQYTEAFF. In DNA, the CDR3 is TGCGCCAGCAGTCAACGACAGTACACTGAAGCTTTCTTT.